The next 6 T cell receptor beta chains were all read from a single sample in a study of shared clonotypes between healthy human individuals. This table comes from immunoSEQ multiplex PCR, and its TCRdb copy is limited to in-frame clones, with some not included. The sample lists about 2.1 million clones; approximately 92% were seen once. CD8 cells regarded as naive lacked CD45RO, were positively chosen for CCR7, and omitted terminally differentiated effector memory CD45RA+ cells. Sequencing used naive CD8+ T cells from PBMCs. These receptors all come from a man aged 18 to 30 in good health. Some clones in this sample may be carry-over from other donors' samples.

The sample holds one count of this clone. The chain carries TRBV4-2 and TRBJ1-1; D is undetermined. Germline values: CDR1 LGHNA, CDR2 YNFKEQ. This CDR3 has 14 amino acids. The ends were cut back, 4 bases at V and 3 bases at J, with 12 bases in the middle. The CDR3 DNA is TGTGCCAGCAGCCTCAAACCCGGGGACACTGAAGCTTTCTTT. This gives the protein CASSLKPGDTEAFF.

On this clone itself: Other DNA sequences in this specimen translate into the identical CDR3. The chain couples TRBV7-9 to TRBJ1-5; tentatively, D is TRBD1 (5 bases). Per germline, CDR1 SEHNR and CDR2 FQNEAQ (reference sequence). Trimming removed 5 bases at V and 1 base at J, with 12 bases between. CDR3 length: 15 residues. CDR3 sequence (DNA): TGTGCCAGCAGCCCCCCGGAGGGGAGCAATCAGCCCCAGCATTTT. This codes for CASSPPEGSNQPQHF.

The chain couples TRBV28 to TRBJ1-2; TRBD1 is a possible D gene (5 bases). V was shortened by 4 bases and J by 7 bases, with 16 bases between the two germline ends. Germline assignment: CDR1 MDHEN and CDR2 SYDVKM. The CDR3 consists of 14 residues. The chain's CDR3 is CASSWGSGRTGYTF. CDR3 sequence (DNA): TGTGCCAGCAGTTGGGGGTCGGGCCGCACTGGCTACACCTTC.

With respect to this clone: In the same sample, other DNA sequences code for this CDR3. The V and J genes are TRBV5-1 and TRBJ1-2; 8 nucleotides agree with TRBD1. The CDR3 runs 15 residues. The germline CDR1 and CDR2 sequences are SGHRS and YFSETQ. V was clipped by 2 bases and J by 0 bases; unmatched bases: 3. Written as DNA, the CDR3 is TGCGCCAGCAGCTTTACAGGGGGAGCTAACTATGGCTACACCTTC. Encoded protein: CASSFTGGANYGYTF.

This clone was recorded only once. The chain employs TRBV4-1 and TRBJ2-7, with 9 bases fitting TRBD1. The CDR3 loop spans 14 amino acids. Germline V gene sequence: CDR1 MGHRA, CDR2 YSYEKL. J lost 6 bases, V lost 6 bases, and 9 bases had no gene match. As DNA, the CDR3 is TGCGCCAGCAGTCTGGACAGGGGAGGTGGCGAGCAGTACTTC. Translating it yields CASSLDRGGGEQYF.

The V and J genes are TRBV29-1 and TRBJ2-1; D is unclear. CDR1 is SQVTM and CDR2 is ANQGSEA in the germline V gene. The length of the CDR3 is 15 residues. V was shortened by 1 base and J by 4 bases, with 14 bases between the two germline ends. The CDR3 region is CSVEGVTQDYNEQFF. The CDR3 coding sequence is TGCAGCGTTGAAGGCGTCACCCAAGATTACAATGAGCAGTTCTTC.